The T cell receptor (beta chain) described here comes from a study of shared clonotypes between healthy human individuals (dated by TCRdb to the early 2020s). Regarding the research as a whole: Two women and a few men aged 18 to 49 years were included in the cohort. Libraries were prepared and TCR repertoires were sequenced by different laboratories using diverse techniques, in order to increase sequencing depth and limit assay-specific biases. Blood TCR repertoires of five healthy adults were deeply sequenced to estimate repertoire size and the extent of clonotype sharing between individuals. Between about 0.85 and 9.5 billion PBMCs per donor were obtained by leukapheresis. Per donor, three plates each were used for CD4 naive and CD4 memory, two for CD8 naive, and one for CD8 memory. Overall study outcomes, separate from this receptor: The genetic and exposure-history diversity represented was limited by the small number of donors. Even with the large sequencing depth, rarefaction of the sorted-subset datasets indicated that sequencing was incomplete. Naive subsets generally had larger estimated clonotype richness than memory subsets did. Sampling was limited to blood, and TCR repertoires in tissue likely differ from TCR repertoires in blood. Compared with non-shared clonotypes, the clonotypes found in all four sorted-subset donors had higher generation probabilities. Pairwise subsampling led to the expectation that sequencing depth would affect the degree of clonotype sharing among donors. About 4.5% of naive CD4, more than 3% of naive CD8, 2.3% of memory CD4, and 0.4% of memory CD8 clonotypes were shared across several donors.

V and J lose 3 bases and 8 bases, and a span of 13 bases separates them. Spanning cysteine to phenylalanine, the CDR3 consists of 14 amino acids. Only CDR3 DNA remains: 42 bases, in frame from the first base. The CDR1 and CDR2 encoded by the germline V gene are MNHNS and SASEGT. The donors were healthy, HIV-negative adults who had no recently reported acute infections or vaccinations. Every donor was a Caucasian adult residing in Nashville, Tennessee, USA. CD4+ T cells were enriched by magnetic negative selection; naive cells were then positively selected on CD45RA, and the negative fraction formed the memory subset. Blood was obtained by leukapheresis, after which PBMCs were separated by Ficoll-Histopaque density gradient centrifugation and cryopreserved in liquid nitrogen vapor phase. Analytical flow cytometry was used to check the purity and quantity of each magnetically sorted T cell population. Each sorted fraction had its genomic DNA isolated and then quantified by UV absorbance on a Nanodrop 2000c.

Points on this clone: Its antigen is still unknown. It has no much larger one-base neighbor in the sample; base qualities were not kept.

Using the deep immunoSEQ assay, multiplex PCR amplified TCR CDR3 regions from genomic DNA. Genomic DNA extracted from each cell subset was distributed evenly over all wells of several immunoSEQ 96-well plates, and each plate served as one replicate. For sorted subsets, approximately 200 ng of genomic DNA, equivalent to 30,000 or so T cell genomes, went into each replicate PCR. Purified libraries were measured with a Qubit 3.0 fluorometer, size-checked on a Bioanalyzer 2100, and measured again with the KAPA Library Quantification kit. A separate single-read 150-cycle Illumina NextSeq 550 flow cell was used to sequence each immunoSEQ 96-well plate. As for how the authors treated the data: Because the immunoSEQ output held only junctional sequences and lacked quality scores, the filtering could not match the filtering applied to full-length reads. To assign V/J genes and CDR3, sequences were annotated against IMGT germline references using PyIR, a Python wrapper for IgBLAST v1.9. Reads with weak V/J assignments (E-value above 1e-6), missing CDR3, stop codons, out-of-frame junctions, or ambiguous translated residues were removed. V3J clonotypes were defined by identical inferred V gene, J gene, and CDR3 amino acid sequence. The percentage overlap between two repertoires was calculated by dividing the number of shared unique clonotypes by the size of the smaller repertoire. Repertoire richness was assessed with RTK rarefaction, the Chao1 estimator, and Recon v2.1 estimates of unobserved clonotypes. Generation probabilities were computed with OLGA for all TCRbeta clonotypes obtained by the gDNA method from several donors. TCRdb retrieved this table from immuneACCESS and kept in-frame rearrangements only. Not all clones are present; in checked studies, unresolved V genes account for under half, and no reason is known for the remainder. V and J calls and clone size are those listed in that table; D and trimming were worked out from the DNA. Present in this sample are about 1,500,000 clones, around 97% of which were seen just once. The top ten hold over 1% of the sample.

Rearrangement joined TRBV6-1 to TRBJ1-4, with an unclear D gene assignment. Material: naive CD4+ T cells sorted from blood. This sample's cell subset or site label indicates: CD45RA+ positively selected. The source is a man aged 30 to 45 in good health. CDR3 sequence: CASSEGFDTEKLFF. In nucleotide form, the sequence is TGTGCCAGCAGTGAGGGTTTTGATACCGAAAAACTGTTTTTT.